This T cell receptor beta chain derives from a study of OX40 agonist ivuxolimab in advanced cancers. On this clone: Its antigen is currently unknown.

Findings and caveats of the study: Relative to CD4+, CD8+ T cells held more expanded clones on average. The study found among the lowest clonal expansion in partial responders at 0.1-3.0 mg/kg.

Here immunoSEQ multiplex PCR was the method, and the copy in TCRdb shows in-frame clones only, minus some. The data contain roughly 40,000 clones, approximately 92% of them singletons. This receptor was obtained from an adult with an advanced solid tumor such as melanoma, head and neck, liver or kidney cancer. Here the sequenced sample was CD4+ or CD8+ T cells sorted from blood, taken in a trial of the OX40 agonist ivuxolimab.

The CDR3 protein is CASSYSLGARENEQFF. In nucleotides, the CDR3 is TGTGCCAGCAGTTACTCGCTGGGCGCTCGGGAGAATGAGCAGTTCTTC. This chain uses TRBV6-5 with TRBJ2-1; possible D gene TRBD2, 6 bases. Trimming cost V 0 bases and J 7 bases, with 16 bases left between them. The CDR3 is 16 residues long. The germline V gene encodes CDR1 MNHEY and CDR2 SVGAGI.